The clone carrying this TCR beta chain was picked up a small number of times. Its antigen is unknown. The data belong to a study of T-cell memory formation after mild COVID-19. Study details: Largely donor-specific TCR clusters were found.

CDR3 length equals 16 residues. V trimming: 5 bases; J trimming: 2 bases; junction bases outside the gene matches: 10. Germline V lookup: CDR1 SGHAT, CDR2 FQNNGV. 5'RACE primed from the constant segment yielded TCR alpha and TCR beta cDNA libraries bearing sample barcodes and UMIs. TCRdb redid the calling of the 5' RACE reads with MiXCR, one entry per CDR3 protein. The data show more than 350,000 distinct CDR3 sequences, under 25% seen once. Study outcomes and limitations: Among clones contracting day 15 to 85, CD4/CD8 was balanced, whereas later expanders leaned CD4+. Chiefly within CM and EM were the contracting CD4+ clones; CD8+ ones were within EMRA.

Input material: PBMCs or a T cell subset sorted from them (not recorded which). The source is an adult woman who had mild COVID-19 (a few samples of this study predate the infection). Cell type and time point are not known. This sequence joins TRBV11-2 and TRBJ2-3, with 7 bases lining up with TRBD1. The CDR3 sequence is CASSPPRTGVTDTQYF. In DNA, the CDR3 is TGTGCCAGCAGCCCTCCGCGGACAGGTGTCACAGATACGCAGTATTTT.